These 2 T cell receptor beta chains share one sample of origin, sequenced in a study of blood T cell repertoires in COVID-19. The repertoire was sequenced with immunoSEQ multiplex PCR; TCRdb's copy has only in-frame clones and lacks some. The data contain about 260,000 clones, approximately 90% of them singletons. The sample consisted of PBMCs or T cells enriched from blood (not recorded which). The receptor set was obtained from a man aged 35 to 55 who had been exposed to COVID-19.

The CDR3 loop is CASSSRAGGPGTGELFF. The DNA of the CDR3 is TGTGCCAGCAGCTCGAGAGCGGGAGGGCCGGGTACCGGGGAGCTGTTTTTT. The chain carries TRBV7-3 and TRBJ2-2, with 10 bases lining up with TRBD2. This CDR3 region has 17 residues. The V and J ends lost 4 bases and 5 bases, in that order; junction bases with no gene match: 10. The V gene's germline CDR1 is SGHTA and CDR2 FQGTGA.

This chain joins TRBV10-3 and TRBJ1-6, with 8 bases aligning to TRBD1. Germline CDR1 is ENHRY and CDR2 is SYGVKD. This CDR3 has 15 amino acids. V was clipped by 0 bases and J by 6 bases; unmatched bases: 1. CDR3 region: CAISESGQGNSPLHF. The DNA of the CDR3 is TGTGCCATCAGTGAGTCCGGACAGGGTAATTCACCCCTCCACTTT.